This T cell receptor (beta chain) was captured by sequencing in a study of control samples from healthy donors and cancer patients. Germline CDR1 and CDR2: MNHEY and SMNVEV (reference sequence). Trimming removed 5 bases at V and 2 bases at J, with 20 bases between. This CDR3 has 17 amino acids. Using immunoSEQ multiplex PCR, the repertoire was profiled, and TCRdb retains in-frame clones only, with some absent. Altogether under 130,000 clones are present, roughly 89% being singletons, with the ten largest covering 19%. This receptor was obtained from a man aged 55 to 70 with lung cancer. The sample consisted of PBMCs. V usage is TRBV27 and J usage is TRBJ2-3, with a possible D match to TRBD1 (6 bases). Here the CDR3 DNA reads TGTGCCAGCAGTCTAAGAAACAGGGCGGTCGACACAGATACGCAGTATTTT. It translates to CASSLRNRAVDTDTQYF.